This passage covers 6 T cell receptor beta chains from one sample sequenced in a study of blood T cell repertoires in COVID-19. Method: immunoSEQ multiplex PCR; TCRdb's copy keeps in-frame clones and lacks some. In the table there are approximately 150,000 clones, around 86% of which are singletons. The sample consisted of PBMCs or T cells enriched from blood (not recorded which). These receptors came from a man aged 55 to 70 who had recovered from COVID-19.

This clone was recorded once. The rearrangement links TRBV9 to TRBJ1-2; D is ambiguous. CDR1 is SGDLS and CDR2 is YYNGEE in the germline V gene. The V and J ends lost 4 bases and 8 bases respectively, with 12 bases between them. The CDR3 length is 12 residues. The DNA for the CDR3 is TGTGCCAGCAGCCCAGGAGCGGGGGGCTACACCTTC. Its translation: CASSPGAGGYTF.

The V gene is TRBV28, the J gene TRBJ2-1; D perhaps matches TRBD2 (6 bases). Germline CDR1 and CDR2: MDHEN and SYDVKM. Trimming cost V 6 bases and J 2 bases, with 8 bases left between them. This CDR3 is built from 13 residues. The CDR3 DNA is TGTGCCAGCAGAAGACTAGCCTACAATGAGCAGTTCTTC. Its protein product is CASRRLAYNEQFF.

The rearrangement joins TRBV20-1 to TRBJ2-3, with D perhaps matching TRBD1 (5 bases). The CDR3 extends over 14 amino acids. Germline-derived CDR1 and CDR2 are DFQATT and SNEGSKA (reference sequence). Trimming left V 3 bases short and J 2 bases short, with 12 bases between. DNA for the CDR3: TGCAGTGCTAGTACCAGGGTGCCCACAGATACGCAGTATTTT. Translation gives CSASTRVPTDTQYF.

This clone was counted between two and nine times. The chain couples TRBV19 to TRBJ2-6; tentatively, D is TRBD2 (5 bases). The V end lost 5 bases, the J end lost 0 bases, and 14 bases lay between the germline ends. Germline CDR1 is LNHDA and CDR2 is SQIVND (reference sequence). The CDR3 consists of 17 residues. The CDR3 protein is CASSFGIAPSGANVLTF. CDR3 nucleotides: TGTGCCAGTAGTTTCGGGATCGCACCCTCTGGGGCCAACGTCCTGACTTTC.

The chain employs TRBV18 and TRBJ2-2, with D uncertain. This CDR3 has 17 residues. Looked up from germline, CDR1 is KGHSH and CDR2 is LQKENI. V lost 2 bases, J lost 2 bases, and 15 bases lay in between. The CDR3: CASSPGGPSINTGELFF. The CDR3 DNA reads TGTGCCAGCTCACCAGGTGGTCCGTCTATTAACACCGGGGAGCTGTTTTTT.

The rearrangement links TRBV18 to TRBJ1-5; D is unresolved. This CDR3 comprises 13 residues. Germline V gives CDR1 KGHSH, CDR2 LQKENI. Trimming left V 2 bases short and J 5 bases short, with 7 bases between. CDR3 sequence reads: CASSPFTDQPQHF. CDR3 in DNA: TGTGCCAGCTCACCATTTACAGATCAGCCCCAGCATTTT.